The 30 T cell receptor beta chains below were found in one sample sequenced in a study of cytomegalovirus exposure and HLA in healthy donors. Using immunoSEQ multiplex PCR, the repertoire was profiled, and TCRdb retains in-frame clones only, with some absent. Here the sample spans roughly 110,000 clones, around 89% being singletons. Sample: PBMCs. These receptors originate from a woman aged 18-29 years in good health and CMV-seropositive.

The gene calls are TRBV18 and TRBJ1-1; no clear D. The V end was cut by 2 bases, the J end by 4 bases, with 8 bases between. The CDR3 length is 13 residues. Germline CDR1 reads KGHSH; CDR2 reads LQKENI. The DNA for the CDR3 is TGTGCCAGCTCACCAATACTCTCCACTGAAGCTTTCTTT. Translated, it gives CASSPILSTEAFF.

This clone was counted a few times. V is TRBV4-3 and J is TRBJ2-5; 12 bases match TRBD2. The germline V gene encodes CDR1 LGHNA and CDR2 YSLEER. The V segment lost 0 bases and the J segment 2 bases; nucleotides outside the gene matches: 7. This CDR3 comprises 18 residues. The CDR3 region is CASSQDASGGAWQETQYF. In DNA, the CDR3 is TGCGCCAGCAGCCAAGATGCTAGCGGGGGGGCCTGGCAAGAGACCCAGTACTTC.

The chain is built from TRBV12-2 and TRBJ2-2; the table's D gene call, TRBD2, was not cross checked with the DNA. TRBV12-2 is listed as a pseudogene. The CDR3 runs to 12 residues. The CDR3 DNA reads TGTGCAAGTCGCATACGGGGGGGGGAGCTGTTTTTT. This gives the protein CASRIRGGELFF.

The chain combines TRBV11-3 with TRBJ1-1; D unresolved. The V end was cut by 1 base, the J end by 11 bases, with 26 bases between. This CDR3 comprises 17 residues. Germline loops: CDR1 SGHNT, CDR2 YENEEA. The CDR3 bases are TGTGCCAGCAGCTTAGGAGCCGTAGGGCAGACCCCTCGCGGGGCTTTCTTT. Its protein product is CASSLGAVGQTPRGAFF.

The chain couples TRBV10-1 to TRBJ1-3, with D tentatively TRBD1 (5 bases). V was cut by 0 bases and J by 0 bases, with 6 bases left in between. This CDR3 is built from 15 residues. Per germline, CDR1 WNHNN and CDR2 SYGVQD (reference sequence). CDR3 region: CASSESGGSGNTIYF. The DNA for the CDR3 is TGCGCCAGCAGTGAGTCCGGGGGCTCTGGAAACACCATATATTTT.

The chain has TRBV5-1 and TRBJ2-2; possible D gene TRBD2, 6 bases. Germline V gene sequence: CDR1 SGHRS, CDR2 YFSETQ. This CDR3 comprises 15 residues. Deletions cut 6 bases from V and 7 bases from J, with 19 bases between. The CDR3 is CASKLGSAEGGELFF. The CDR3 DNA reads TGCGCCAGCAAGCTTGGGAGCGCGGAGGGCGGGGAGCTGTTTTTT.

J is TRBJ1-6 and V is TRBV7-8; possible D gene TRBD1, 5 bases. Germline V CDR1 and CDR2: SGHVS, FQNEAQ. Trimming took 5 bases from V and 9 from J, leaving 14 bases between them. This CDR3 has 14 amino acids. The CDR3 DNA is TGTGCCAGCAGCCGAGTCAGGGTCGGTTCACCCCTCCACTTT. Its translation is CASSRVRVGSPLHF.

This clone was picked up a small number of times. V and J are TRBV10-3 and TRBJ1-4; 9 bases match TRBD1. CDR3 length: 14 residues. Germline values: CDR1 ENHRY, CDR2 SYGVKD. Trimming at V came to 8 bases and at J to 5 bases, leaving 6 bases not matched to a gene. The CDR3 loop is CAISRGQGNEKLFF. The CDR3 DNA reads TGTGCCATCTCGCGGGGACAGGGAAATGAAAAACTGTTTTTT.

The chain has TRBV28 and TRBJ2-1; the match to TRBD1 covers 8 bases. V trimming: 6 bases; J trimming: 0 bases; junction bases outside the gene matches: 4. CDR1 is MDHEN and CDR2 is SYDVKM in the germline V gene. CDR3 length: 15 residues. The CDR3 loop reads CASSLQGVSYNEQFF. The CDR3 DNA is TGTGCCAGCAGCTTACAGGGGGTCTCCTACAATGAGCAGTTCTTC.

The rearrangement joins TRBV6-1 to TRBJ1-2; D might be TRBD1 (6 bases). The V gene lost 7 bases and the J gene lost 6 bases, with 21 bases spanning the gap. CDR1 is MNHNS and CDR2 is SASEGT in the germline V gene. The CDR3 length is 15 residues. CDR3 in amino acids: CASTHAGVHEDGYTF. The CDR3 DNA reads as TGTGCCAGCACCCACGCAGGGGTCCACGAGGATGGCTACACCTTC.

The chain combines TRBV5-6 with TRBJ2-4; possible D gene TRBD1, 6 bases. Germline V gives CDR1 SGHDT, CDR2 YYEEEE. Trimming pared 4 bases from V and 4 bases from J, leaving 12 bases between. This CDR3 has 14 residues. The DNA for the CDR3 is TGTGCCAGCAGCCCTCGACAGGTGAAAAACATTCAGTACTTC. This translates into CASSPRQVKNIQYF.

The rearrangement joins TRBV6-5 to TRBJ2-2, with D maybe TRBD2 (7 bases). In germline, CDR1 is MNHEY, CDR2 SVGAGI. Trimming shortened V by 0 bases and J by 6 bases, and 11 bases separated the two germline ends. There are 15 residues in the CDR3. This chain's CDR3 is CASSYSGGAPGELFF. CDR3 sequence (DNA): TGTGCCAGCAGTTACTCTGGGGGGGCGCCCGGGGAGCTGTTTTTT.

The V call is TRBV28, the J call TRBJ1-6; 7 positions agree with TRBD1. Germline loops: CDR1 MDHEN, CDR2 SYDVKM. V trimming: 6 bases; J trimming: 6 bases; junction bases outside the gene matches: 8. The CDR3 length is 15 residues. The CDR3 is CASSGLGTANSPLHF. The CDR3 DNA follows: TGTGCCAGCAGCGGACTTGGGACAGCTAATTCACCCCTCCACTTT.

As for this clone: Germline and junction disagree at one end, which may indicate a read error. The chain uses TRBV2 and TRBJ2-2; 8 nucleotides line up with TRBD2. The germline gives CDR1 SNHLY, CDR2 FYNNEI. The CDR3 length is 16 residues. The CDR3 DNA reads as TGTGCCAGCAGGGAAGGACTAGCCGCGAACACCGGGGAGCTGTTTTTT. Residues: CASREGLAANTGELFF. Complete variable domain (other parts from reference TRBV2 and TRBJ2-2): EPEVTQTPSHQVTQMGQEVILRCVPISNHLYFYWYRQILGQKVEFLVSFYNNEISEKSEIFDDQFSVERPDGSNFTLKIRSTKLEDSAMYFCASREGLAANTGELFFGEGSRLTVL.

This chain joins TRBV20-1 and TRBJ2-5; D is unresolved. The CDR3 length is 10 residues. CDR1 DFQATT and CDR2 SNEGSKA come from the germline V gene (reference sequence). With 5 bases removed from V and 5 bases from J, the gap between germline ends came to 6 bases. CDR3 DNA: TGCAGTGCTCTTCTGGAGACCCAGTACTTC. It yields the protein CSALLETQYF.

The genes are TRBV10-3 and TRBJ1-1, with 7 bases matching TRBD1. There are 13 residues in the CDR3. CDR1 and CDR2 from the germline V gene are ENHRY and SYGVKD. V gave up 10 bases and J gave up 1 base; unmatched junction bases: 6. The DNA for the CDR3 is TGTGCCACCTGTCAGGGGGGGAACACTGAAGCTTTCTTT. This sequence encodes CATCQGGNTEAFF.

This chain uses TRBV9 with TRBJ1-2, with D unclear. The germline gives CDR1 SGDLS, CDR2 YYNGEE. V was pared by 4 bases and J by 4 bases, with 11 bases between. The CDR3 covers 13 residues. The CDR3 DNA is TGTGCCAGCAGCCTCTCCGGGATCTATGGCTACACCTTC. Residues: CASSLSGIYGYTF.

A single count supports this clone. The genes are TRBV10-2 and TRBJ2-1; 8 positions agree with TRBD2. CDR3 length: 16 amino acids. V gave up 1 base and J gave up 4 bases; unmatched junction bases: 6. The germline CDR1 and CDR2 sequences are WSHSY and SAAADI. CDR3 bases: TGCGCCAGCAGTGAGTTTATAACTAGCGGTTACAATGAGCAGTTCTTC. It codes for CASSEFITSGYNEQFF.

The J gene is TRBJ1-2, the V gene TRBV19; 9 nucleotides agree with TRBD1. CDR3 size: 13 residues. J gave up 4 bases and V 7 bases, and 4 bases lay outside the gene matches. The germline V gene encodes CDR1 LNHDA and CDR2 SQIVND (reference sequence). Written as DNA, the CDR3 is TGTGCCAGTATGGGGACAGGGAGCTATGGCTACACCTTC. This codes for CASMGTGSYGYTF.

V usage is TRBV11-2 and J usage is TRBJ2-5, with D perhaps TRBD2 (7 bases). The CDR3 totals 14 residues. V lost 4 bases to trimming and J lost 2 bases, with 11 bases between them. Germline V lookup: CDR1 SGHAT, CDR2 FQNNGV. CDR3 nucleotides: TGTGCCAGCAGCTACCGGGGGGCACAAGAGACCCAGTACTTC. Translation: CASSYRGAQETQYF.

The sample holds a few counts of this clone. The chain employs TRBV6-1 and TRBJ1-2; no clear D gene. CDR1 MNHNS and CDR2 SASEGT come from the germline V gene. Trimming left V 5 bases short and J 4 bases short, with 17 bases between. The CDR3 runs 15 residues. As DNA, the CDR3 is TGTGCCAGCAGTCCCCACGCTGGCGGGTTCTATGGCTACACCTTC. As protein: CASSPHAGGFYGYTF.

The chain recombines TRBV5-1 with TRBJ2-2; D is possibly TRBD2 (6 bases). The V end was cut by 1 base, the J end by 7 bases, with 17 bases between. The CDR3 runs to 16 residues. In germline, CDR1 is SGHRS, CDR2 YFSETQ. The DNA for the CDR3 is TGCGCCAGCAGCTTGTCTCCGGCGGGGACGGGCGGGGAGCTGTTTTTT. It yields the protein CASSLSPAGTGGELFF.

The J gene is TRBJ2-5, the V gene TRBV2, with 9 nucleotides matching TRBD1. Germline V CDR1 and CDR2: SNHLY, FYNNEI. There are 18 residues in the CDR3. V lost 5 bases to trimming and J lost 1 base; unmatched junction nucleotides: 14. This CDR3 is CASSPKPPGQGFQETQYF. CDR3 DNA sequence: TGTGCCAGCAGTCCTAAGCCCCCGGGACAGGGTTTCCAAGAGACCCAGTACTTC.

The chain recombines TRBV21-1 with TRBJ2-7; whether TRBD2, the table's D call, matches the DNA was not checked. TRBV21-1 is shown as a pseudogene. The CDR3 loop spans 15 amino acids. The CDR3: CASSPGEDQSYEQYV. The CDR3 region has the DNA TGTGCCAGCAGCCCCGGGGAGGATCAGTCCTACGAGCAGTACGTC.

V usage is TRBV11-2 and J usage is TRBJ1-5, with no clear D. Trimming shortened V by 5 bases and J by 3 bases, and 11 bases separated the two germline ends. Per the germline V gene, CDR1 is SGHAT and CDR2 is FQNNGV. The CDR3 spans 14 residues. The CDR3 sequence: CASSPGSPNQPQHF. DNA of the CDR3: TGTGCCAGCAGCCCGGGTAGCCCCAATCAGCCCCAGCATTTT.

This sequence joins TRBV21-1 and TRBJ1-5. TRBV21-1 is designated a pseudogene. CDR3 length: 16 amino acids. The CDR3 DNA sequence: TGTGCCAGCATCCTGTGGGGAGATCTACTCAATCAGCCCCAGCATTTT. Its translation: CASILWGDLLNQPQHF.

The chain recombines TRBV27 with TRBJ2-3; the D is unclear. Per germline, CDR1 MNHEY and CDR2 SMNVEV (reference sequence). The V gene lost 3 bases and the J gene lost 0 bases, with 7 bases spanning the gap. The CDR3 contains 14 residues. Written as DNA, the CDR3 is TGTGCCAGCAGTTTCGAGCGCAGCACAGATACGCAGTATTTT. Its translation: CASSFERSTDTQYF.

This chain uses TRBV18 with TRBJ2-3; D is perhaps TRBD1 (5 bases). The CDR3 runs 14 residues. The germline V gene has CDR1 KGHSH and CDR2 LQKENI. The V end was cut by 2 bases, the J end by 5 bases, with 11 bases between. This chain's CDR3 is CASSPGSRGDTQYF. The CDR3 DNA reads as TGTGCCAGCTCACCAGGGTCAAGGGGAGATACGCAGTATTTT.

The chain links TRBV18 to TRBJ2-1; D is unresolved. V gave up 0 bases and J gave up 9 bases, with 9 bases separating them. Germline V gene sequence: CDR1 KGHSH, CDR2 LQKENI. This CDR3 is 13 amino acids long. In DNA, the CDR3 is TGTGCCAGCTCACCACCGTCGAAGCCTGAGCAGTTCTTC. The encoded protein is CASSPPSKPEQFF.

This clone has only one observation. V usage is TRBV6-5 and J usage is TRBJ1-1; no clear D. The CDR3 runs 13 residues. Germline CDR1 MNHEY, CDR2 SVGAGI. V was pared by 3 bases and J by 3 bases, with 8 bases between. CDR3 bases: TGTGCCAGCAGTTATTTGAGGTACACTGAAGCTTTCTTT. It encodes CASSYLRYTEAFF.